Listed here are 30 T cell receptor beta chains from one sample, sequenced in a study of blood T cell repertoires in COVID-19. Only in-frame clones appear in the TCRdb table, and some are missing; sequencing was by immunoSEQ multiplex PCR. The sample lists about 500,000 clones, approximately 89% seen once, with roughly 0.84% in the top ten. The specimen sequenced was peripheral blood. The receptors stem from a man younger than 35 with COVID-19, enrolled during active disease.

The V gene is TRBV12-3 or TRBV12-4, the J gene TRBJ2-7; 7 positions agree with TRBD1. Trimming cost V 4 bases and J 4 bases; bases outside gene matches: 1. This CDR3 has 12 residues. The CDR3 DNA is TGTGCCAGCAGTTCGGACAGGTACGAGCAGTACTTC. This gives the protein CASSSDRYEQYF.

The chain uses TRBV24-1 and TRBJ2-1; TRBD2 matches 7 bases. The CDR3 covers 20 residues. CDR1 is KGHDR, CDR2 SFDVKD, per germline. J gave up 9 bases and V 5 bases, and 27 bases lay outside the gene matches. This CDR3 is CATSVSGSLAGGRNGGEQFF. The CDR3 nucleotides are TGTGCCACCAGTGTCTCCGGAAGTTTGGCGGGCGGGAGAAACGGGGGTGAGCAGTTCTTC.

V is TRBV6-5 and J is TRBJ2-1; 10 bases are a match to TRBD2. This CDR3 region has 15 residues. The trim removed 5 bases at V and 8 bases at J, leaving 9 bases unmatched. CDR1 MNHEY and CDR2 SVGAGI come from the germline V gene. This CDR3 is CASSPLAGATHEQFF. In nucleotides, the CDR3 is TGTGCCAGCAGTCCCCTAGCGGGGGCAACGCATGAGCAGTTCTTC.

J is TRBJ2-7 and V is TRBV6-6; 7 bases are shared with TRBD2. V was clipped by 6 bases and J by 6 bases; unmatched bases: 11. Germline V lookup: CDR1 MNHNY, CDR2 SVGAGI (reference sequence). The length of the CDR3 is 14 residues. The chain's CDR3 is CASRTGTIKGEQYF. The CDR3, as DNA: TGTGCCAGCAGAACCGGGACTATAAAGGGCGAGCAGTACTTC.

The rearrangement uses TRBV29-1 and TRBJ1-4; 8 bases line up with TRBD1. The germline CDR1 and CDR2 sequences are SQVTM and ANQGSEA. This CDR3 contains 13 residues. V shed 4 bases and J 5 bases; nucleotides not matched to a gene: 3. The DNA of the CDR3 is TGCAGCGTTGGGGACAGGAGAAATGAAAAACTGTTTTTT. Its translation is CSVGDRRNEKLFF.

V is TRBV19 and J is TRBJ1-1, with TRBD1 matching 10 bases. CDR1 and CDR2 (germline): LNHDA, SQIVND (reference sequence). V was pared by 10 bases and J by 3 bases, with 2 bases of the junction left unmatched. The CDR3 is made up of 12 amino acids. The CDR3 loop is CATGQGDTEAFF. The CDR3 coding sequence is TGTGCCACCGGACAGGGGGACACTGAAGCTTTCTTT.

The chain is built from TRBV9 and TRBJ2-1, with a tentative D call TRBD2 (7 bases). The V gene lost 4 bases and the J gene lost 4 bases, with 18 bases spanning the gap. The CDR3 runs to 16 residues. Germline lookup yields CDR1 SGDLS and CDR2 YYNGEE. The CDR3 coding sequence is TGTGCCAGCAGCCCAGCCCCTCGGGGGGCTTACAATGAGCAGTTCTTC. This translates into CASSPAPRGAYNEQFF.

This clone has ten or more counts. This chain connects TRBV24-1 to TRBJ2-2, with 8 bases lining up with TRBD2. Germline assignment: CDR1 KGHDR and CDR2 SFDVKD. The V gene end was trimmed by 4 bases and the J gene end by 5 bases; junction bases not matched to a gene: 11. This CDR3 is built from 17 residues. Written as DNA, the CDR3 is TGTGCCACCAGTGACCCACCGGGACTAGGAGGTACCGGGGAGCTGTTTTTT. This sequence encodes CATSDPPGLGGTGELFF.

The chain joins TRBV3-1 (or the pseudogene TRBV3-2) to TRBJ2-7; a weak D match, TRBD1 (6 bases). The CDR3 spans 14 residues. V lost 1 base and J 2 bases, leaving 9 bases between the germline ends. Germline V gives CDR1 LGHDT, CDR2 YNNKEL (reference sequence). CDR3 nucleotides: TGTGCCAGCAGCCAAGGGGCAGGGGCCTACGAGCAGTACTTC. This codes for CASSQGAGAYEQYF.

The CDR3 DNA sequence: TGCGCCAGCAGCTTCTCAGGGAGGACTGAAGCTTTCTTT. Translation gives CASSFSGRTEAFF. The chain joins TRBV5-1 to TRBJ1-1; a weak D match, TRBD1 (5 bases). The CDR3 is made up of 13 amino acids. CDR1 and CDR2 from the germline V gene are SGHRS and YFSETQ. V was shortened by 2 bases and J by 5 bases, with 10 bases between the two germline ends.

The rearrangement joins TRBV10-3 to TRBJ2-3, with TRBD2 as a possible D gene (6 bases). CDR3 length: 16 residues. Between the trimmed V and J ends, which lost 11 bases and 2 bases, there was a span of 23 bases. Germline V gene lookup returns CDR1 ENHRY and CDR2 SYGVKD. The CDR3 reads CASSEDSGAPTDTQYF. CDR3 nucleotide sequence: TGTGCCTCCTCCGAAGATAGCGGTGCCCCCACAGATACGCAGTATTTT.

This rearrangement joins TRBV5-6 to TRBJ2-2; 8 bases map to TRBD1. Germline lookup yields CDR1 SGHDT and CDR2 YYEEEE. This CDR3 is 16 amino acids long. J was trimmed by 4 bases and V by 4 bases; bases with no gene match: 9. The CDR3 protein is CASSNLGQGSTGELFF. DNA for the CDR3: TGTGCCAGCAGCAACCTAGGACAGGGATCCACCGGGGAGCTGTTTTTT.

The sample holds one count of this clone. The rearrangement links TRBV9 to TRBJ1-5, with a weak D call TRBD1 (6 bases). V lost 0 bases and J 3 bases, leaving 7 bases between the germline ends. The CDR3 has 14 amino acids. Germline V gives CDR1 SGDLS, CDR2 YYNGEE. Here the CDR3 reads CASSVGQDNQPQHF. The DNA of the CDR3 is TGTGCCAGCAGCGTAGGACAGGACAATCAGCCCCAGCATTTT.

The CDR3 DNA follows: TGTGCCAGCAGTGGTGGGGACAGGGGTTCCTACGAGCAGTACTTC. Amino acid sequence: CASSGGDRGSYEQYF. The V and J genes are TRBV28 and TRBJ2-7; 10 positions agree with TRBD1. Germline-derived CDR1 and CDR2 are MDHEN and SYDVKM. Germline trimming cut 5 bases from V and 1 base from J; bases unmatched to any gene: 5. CDR3 length: 15 residues.

The rearrangement links TRBV7-9 to TRBJ1-2, with D possibly being TRBD1 (5 bases). CDR1 is SEHNR and CDR2 is FQNEAQ in the germline V gene (reference sequence). The CDR3 length is 14 residues. The ends were cut back, 6 bases at V and 7 bases at J, with 18 bases in the middle. As DNA, the CDR3 is TGTGCCAGCAGTTGGGAAGACAGCTCATCTGGCTACACCTTC. It yields the protein CASSWEDSSSGYTF. Based on the CDR3 plus reference TRBV7-9 and TRBJ1-2, the full variable domain is DTGVSQNPRHKITKRGQNVTFRCDPISEHNRLYWYRQTLGQGPEFLTYFQNEAQLEKSRLLSDRFSAERPKGSFSTLEIQRTEQGDSAMYLCASSWEDSSSGYTFGSGTRLTVV.

This chain links TRBV12-3 or TRBV12-4 with TRBJ2-7, with D tentatively TRBD1 (5 bases). V lost 0 bases and J 9 bases, leaving 9 bases between the germline ends. The CDR3 spans 12 residues. The chain's CDR3 is CASSLARTRQYF. The CDR3 DNA follows: TGTGCCAGCAGTTTAGCTAGGACAAGGCAGTACTTC.

This chain connects TRBV3-1 (or the pseudogene TRBV3-2) to TRBJ2-7; 7 bases line up with TRBD2. Germline V gene lookup returns CDR1 LGHDT and CDR2 YNNKEL (reference sequence). The CDR3 is 13 residues long. V lost 11 bases to trimming and J lost 0 bases; unmatched junction nucleotides: 7. The CDR3 loop is CAAGDSSSYEQYF. CDR3 DNA: TGTGCCGCGGGGGACTCAAGCTCCTACGAGCAGTACTTC.

This clone was seen a single time. The rearrangement links TRBV15 to TRBJ2-1, with 10 bases fitting TRBD2. The J segment lost 5 bases and the V segment lost 5 bases, leaving 12 bases of the junction unmatched. The germline V gene has CDR1 LNHNV and CDR2 YYDKDF (reference sequence). The CDR3 runs 17 residues. CDR3 region: CATSRGLAVPKDNEQFF. The DNA of the CDR3 is TGTGCCACCAGCCGTGGACTAGCGGTGCCCAAGGACAATGAGCAGTTCTTC.

The chain carries TRBV3-1 (or the pseudogene TRBV3-2) and TRBJ2-5, with a tentative D call TRBD1 (5 bases). There are 16 residues in the CDR3. Germline V gene data show CDR1 as LGHDT and CDR2 as YNNKEL (reference sequence). Trimming cost V 1 base and J 3 bases, with 15 bases left between them. CDR3 amino acids: CASSQGVGAEKETQYF. The CDR3 nucleotides read TGTGCCAGCAGCCAAGGAGTAGGGGCAGAAAAAGAGACCCAGTACTTC.

The genes are TRBV9 and TRBJ2-3; D is unresolved. The CDR3 has 14 amino acids. The V end was cut by 0 bases, the J end by 1 base, with 6 bases between. Germline CDR1 and CDR2: SGDLS and YYNGEE. The CDR3 region is CASSVGVGTDTQYF. CDR3 in DNA: TGTGCCAGCAGCGTAGGAGTAGGCACAGATACGCAGTATTTT.

The chain combines TRBV27 with TRBJ2-6; 7 bases match TRBD1. From germline, CDR1 is MNHEY and CDR2 SMNVEV (reference sequence). This CDR3 region has 15 residues. Unmatched junction bases numbered 6, after V lost 6 bases and J lost 4 bases. The CDR3 region has the DNA TGTGCCAGCAGATTTTTGGGACAGGGGGCCAACGTCCTGACTTTC. Translating it yields CASRFLGQGANVLTF. Using reference TRBV27 and TRBJ2-6 for the parts outside the CDR3, the full variable domain is EAQVTQNPRYLITVTGKKLTVTCSQNMNHEYMSWYRQDPGLGLRQIYYSMNVEVTDKGDVPEGYKVSRKEKRNFPLILESPSPNQTSLYFCASRFLGQGANVLTFGAGSRLTVL.

Concerning this clone: The same CDR3 also results from other DNA sequences found in this sample. The gene calls are TRBV7-9 and TRBJ1-1; TRBD1 aligns across 7 bases. In germline, CDR1 is SEHNR, CDR2 FQNEAQ (reference sequence). The length of the CDR3 is 14 residues. Trimming took 5 bases from V and 2 from J; bases not matched to a gene: 5. The CDR3 sequence: CASSPRQGNTEAFF. In DNA form, the CDR3 reads TGTGCCAGCAGCCCCCGACAGGGAAACACTGAAGCTTTCTTT.

This chain joins TRBV5-1 and TRBJ2-3, with D perhaps TRBD2 (6 bases). V lost 4 bases and J 0 bases, leaving 12 bases between the germline ends. The CDR3 loop spans 15 amino acids. Per the germline V gene, CDR1 is SGHRS and CDR2 is YFSETQ. CDR3 sequence (DNA): TGCGCCAGCAGCAACCGGGACTCCAGCACAGATACGCAGTATTTT. Translation gives CASSNRDSSTDTQYF.

The chain joins TRBV20-1 to TRBJ2-1; 9 nucleotides align to TRBD2. The CDR3 consists of 15 residues. Trimming took 3 bases from V and 2 from J; bases not matched to a gene: 5. The germline V gene encodes CDR1 DFQATT and CDR2 SNEGSKA (reference sequence). The CDR3 coding sequence is TGCAGTGCTAGTGGCGGGAGGGCGGCCTACAATGAGCAGTTCTTC. It is translated as CSASGGRAAYNEQFF.

This chain joins TRBV7-3 and TRBJ2-6, with TRBD1 as a possible D gene (7 bases). Trimming stripped 2 bases from V and 4 bases from J, with 15 bases between. Germline CDR1 reads SGHTA; CDR2 reads FQGTGA. The CDR3 runs 17 residues. This CDR3 reads CASSLLGGAGGANVLTF. DNA for the CDR3: TGTGCCAGCAGCTTATTAGGGGGCGCGGGAGGGGCCAACGTCCTGACTTTC. Looking up the rest from reference TRBV7-3 and TRBJ2-6 gives the full variable domain: GAGVSQTPSNKVTEKGKYVELRCDPISGHTALYWYRQSLGQGPEFLIYFQGTGAADDSGLPNDRFFAVRPEGSVSTLKIQRTERGDSAVYLCASSLLGGAGGANVLTFGAGSRLTVL.

The rearrangement links TRBV30 to TRBJ1-2; D might be TRBD1 (5 bases). V lost 7 bases, J lost 1 base, and 10 bases lay in between. CDR1 GTSNPN and CDR2 SVGIG come from the germline V gene (reference sequence). This CDR3 is 12 amino acids long. CDR3 sequence: CASPGGNYGYTF. Written as DNA, the CDR3 is TGTGCCTCCCCGGGGGGTAACTATGGCTACACCTTC.

This clone was picked up one time. The gene calls are TRBV27 and TRBJ2-7; weak D call: TRBD2 (6 bases). CDR1 and CDR2 from the germline V gene are MNHEY and SMNVEV (reference sequence). The ends were cut back, 5 bases at V and 1 base at J, with 12 bases in the middle. The CDR3 spans 14 residues. In DNA, the CDR3 is TGTGCCAGCAGTATAGCGGCAACTTCCTACGAGCAGTACTTC. Protein sequence: CASSIAATSYEQYF.

The chain has TRBV6-5 and TRBJ2-7; TRBD2 is a possible D gene (6 bases). V was trimmed by 1 base and J by 2 bases, leaving 12 bases between them. The CDR3 spans 15 residues. Germline V gene lookup returns CDR1 MNHEY and CDR2 SVGAGI. The CDR3 DNA reads TGTGCCAGCAGTTACTTCCACCGGGGGACCTACGAGCAGTACTTC. It encodes CASSYFHRGTYEQYF.

This clone was found a few times. Other DNA sequences in this specimen translate into the identical CDR3. The chain has TRBV5-1 and TRBJ2-7; TRBD1 aligns across 7 bases. V lost 0 bases to trimming and J lost 3 bases; unmatched junction nucleotides: 3. Germline values: CDR1 SGHRS, CDR2 YFSETQ. This CDR3 has 14 amino acids. The chain's CDR3 is CASSLGGQLYEQYF. For the CDR3, the DNA is TGCGCCAGCAGCTTGGGGGGACAGCTCTACGAGCAGTACTTC.

The chain couples TRBV4-2 to TRBJ2-5; 7 positions match TRBD1. The CDR3 spans 17 residues. Germline lookup yields CDR1 LGHNA and CDR2 YNFKEQ. V dropped 3 bases and J dropped 5; count of bases not matched to a gene: 15. The CDR3 sequence: CASSQIPGTAAAETQYF. CDR3 DNA sequence: TGTGCCAGCAGCCAGATCCCCGGGACAGCTGCGGCGGAGACCCAGTACTTC.